The clone carrying this T cell receptor (beta chain) was found a few times. Its antigen is not identified. Amplification yielded TCR beta CDR3 regions, with RNA transcripts as the source. The study used the HTBI primer set for a first-round RT-PCR of the TCR CDR3. TCRdb processed the multiplex PCR reads anew with MiXCR; each CDR3 protein has one entry. The table includes 390,000 or so distinct CDR3 sequences, roughly 15% detected once. This entry comes from a study of T cells in Graves' hyperthyroidism and ophthalmopathy. Study-wide results and caveats: Patients with ophthalmopathy were separated from those with stable hyperthyroidism by a 13 V-J model. Progression to ophthalmopathy was predicted a median of roughly seven months early.

This CDR3 is 14 amino acids long. The ends lost 0 bases at V and 6 bases at J; junction bases unmatched: 5. CDR1 is SGHNT and CDR2 is YYREEE in the germline V gene (reference sequence). Patients with ophthalmopathy all had a Clinical Activity Score of at least 3, a NOSPECS grade of at least 4 and duration under 3 months. Sequences were obtained from blood. The chain links TRBV5-4 to TRBJ2-7, with 8 bases aligning to TRBD1. This receptor was identified in a man between 18 and 29 years old with Graves' ophthalmopathy. Here the CDR3 reads CASSLVDRVPEQYF. The CDR3 DNA reads as TGTGCCAGCAGCTTGGTGGACAGGGTACCCGAGCAGTACTTC.